The sequence of this T cell receptor (beta chain) was determined in a study of beta chain features in type 1 diabetes. Study-wide points: Insertions at VDJ junctions were less frequent in type 1 diabetes patients. These patients also deleted more nucleotides at the same junctions. Sequencing from cDNA could over-represent high-TCR-expressing cells. Researchers report that Type 1 diabetes patients had moderately but significantly shorter TCRB CDR3s across all four CD4+ subsets.

This CDR3 contains 15 residues. Germline V gives CDR1 SGHRS, CDR2 YFSETQ. Unmatched junction bases numbered 3, after V lost 2 bases and J lost 1 base. Sorted populations all exceeded 95% purity. About this clone itself: Its antigen is unidentified.

Investigators reverse transcribed all isolated RNA, so they sequenced expressed TCRB transcripts. Produced via immunoSEQ multiplex PCR; TCRdb's table is partial and in-frame only. The profile shows some 330,000 clones, around an eighth of them singletons. This TCR derives from a woman aged 18-35 years with type 1 diabetes. The chain recombines TRBV5-1 with TRBJ2-1; TRBD1 aligns across 7 bases. Sequencing was carried out using naive CD4+ T cells from blood. CDR3 DNA sequence: TGCGCCAGCAGCTTCGACAGGGTATCCTACAATGAGCAGTTCTTC. The encoded protein is CASSFDRVSYNEQFF.